This is a list of T cell receptor beta chains from one sample in a study of T cell changes during pregnancy in multiple sclerosis. The table came from immunoSEQ multiplex PCR; TCRdb's copy has only in-frame clones and leaves some out. The repertoire holds 100,000 or so clones, with about 90% as singletons. The specimen comprised peripheral blood, sampled in the second trimester of pregnancy. Receptors were obtained from a female donor with multiple sclerosis, enrolled in a pregnancy study. Each CDR3 is given with its conserved first and last residue. D genes are given only for firm matches. A clone size is listed for some rows: how often the clone was seen (once, few, many), or a class if it is expanded.

clone_size	v_call	j_call	d_call	cdr3_aa	cdr3_nt
once	TRBV19	TRBJ2-7	NA	CASSTDTYEQYF	TGTGCCAGTAGTACCGACACCTACGAGCAGTACTTC
NA	TRBV30	TRBJ1-5	NA	CAWSNQGYQPQHF	TGTGCCTGGAGTAACCAGGGTTATCAGCCCCAGCATTTT
NA	TRBV7-9	TRBJ2-1	NA	CASIEFGNEQFF	TGTGCCAGCATTGAGTTCGGGAATGAGCAGTTCTTC
few	TRBV6-6	TRBJ2-7	TRBD1	CATSPGTALPEQYF	TGTGCCACTTCCCCCGGGACAGCGCTCCCCGAGCAGTACTTC
NA	TRBV7-9	TRBJ2-7	NA	CASSSGVSEQYF	TGTGCCAGCAGCTCAGGGGTGAGTGAGCAGTACTTC
NA	TRBV28	TRBJ1-1	NA	CVSGRTEAFF	TGTGTCTCAGGTCGGACTGAAGCTTTCTTT
NA	TRBV9	TRBJ1-4	NA	CASSVGTGGNEKLFF	TGTGCCAGCAGCGTAGGTACGGGAGGTAATGAAAAACTGTTTTTT
NA	TRBV2	TRBJ1-5	NA	CASIGQLNQPQHF	TGTGCCAGCATCGGACAGTTAAATCAGCCCCAGCATTTT
NA	TRBV28	TRBJ2-7	TRBD2	CASSSGTSGRPGEQYF	TGTGCCAGCAGTTCCGGGACTAGCGGGAGGCCGGGGGAGCAGTACTTC
NA	TRBV18	TRBJ2-3	NA	CASSPILADSSTDTQYF	TGTGCCAGCTCACCAATACTCGCGGACAGTAGCACAGATACGCAGTATTTT
NA	TRBV10-3	TRBJ2-5	NA	CAIGATETQYF	TGTGCCATCGGAGCGACAGAGACCCAGTACTTC
NA	TRBV18	TRBJ1-5	TRBD1	CASSPGTDSNQPQHF	TGTGCCAGCTCACCCGGGACAGATAGCAATCAGCCCCAGCATTTT
NA	TRBV19	TRBJ2-7	NA	CASSIWGGYSYEQYF	TGTGCCAGTAGTATATGGGGCGGCTACTCCTACGAGCAGTACTTC
NA	TRBV29-1	TRBJ2-7	TRBD2	CSVYPTRERFQYF	TGCAGCGTCTACCCCACGCGGGAGCGATTTCAGTACTTC
NA	TRBV4-3	TRBJ1-2	NA	CASSQDLRNIYGYTF	TGCGCCAGCAGCCAAGATCTGCGGAACATCTATGGCTACACCTTC
NA	TRBV7-3	TRBJ1-5	NA	CASSQSPEGTQHF	TGTGCCAGCAGCCAATCTCCGGAGGGGACCCAGCATTTT